Described below is a single T cell receptor (beta chain) sequence and its context. Study processing details: Scientists estimated how many nucleated cells there were by amplifying reference gene primers. Here immunoSEQ multiplex PCR was the method, and the copy in TCRdb shows in-frame clones only, minus some. V and J calls and clone size are copied from that table; D and trimming were computed from the DNA. The profile shows approximately 220,000 clones, around four fifths of them singletons. This sample is part of a study of blood T cell repertoires in COVID-19. Study at large: Spain, Italy and the United States supplied samples that represented acute and convalescent COVID-19. From T cells, B-cell-depleted T cells, or PBMCs came the material, which was cDNA or gDNA.

The TCR was taken from a woman aged 50 to 60 with acute or convalescent COVID-19. The sequenced sample consisted of peripheral blood.

CDR3 DNA: TGTGCCAGCAGTTATTTCAGGGAACCCTCTGGAAACACCATATATTTT. This encodes CASSYFREPSGNTIYF. V usage is TRBV6-5 and J usage is TRBJ1-3, with a tentative D call TRBD1 (5 bases). This CDR3 has 16 amino acids. Germline V gene sequence: CDR1 MNHEY, CDR2 SVGAGI. V was shortened by 3 bases and J by 0 bases, with 12 bases between the two germline ends.